This entry concerns a single TCR beta chain. Its antigen is unknown. This entry comes from a study of cytomegalovirus exposure and HLA in healthy donors. 13 Jbeta primers and 60 Vbeta primers were used for the PCR. The assay was immunoSEQ multiplex PCR, and TCRdb's table has in-frame clones only and misses some. The table shows around 130,000 clones, with 65% to 90% occurring only once. This CDR3 has 17 residues. Germline CDR1 is LGHNA and CDR2 is YNFKEQ. The J segment lost 9 bases and the V segment lost 4 bases, leaving 21 bases of the junction unmatched. Study results and limitations: CMV serostatus stood as the only immune exposure information on hand.

This receptor was obtained from a girl aged 2 to 9 in good health and CMV-seronegative. The rearrangement links TRBV4-2 to TRBJ2-7; 7 positions agree with TRBD1. The sequenced sample consisted of PBMCs. The CDR3, as DNA: TGTGCCAGCAGCCCTACAGACAAACAGGGGAATGTACGTGGGCAGTACTTC. Its protein is CASSPTDKQGNVRGQYF.